These T cell receptor beta chains were read from a single sample in a study of identifying expanded T cells in peripheral blood. Using immunoSEQ multiplex PCR, the repertoire was profiled, and TCRdb retains in-frame clones only, with some absent. The sample holds around 91,000 clones, approximately 89% seen once. Sequenced input: blood. Receptors were obtained from a person aged 18 to 75 in good health. The CDR3 runs from the conserved cysteine through the conserved F or W. Fields, in order: CDR3 length, D gene, V gene, J gene, clone size, CDR3 DNA, CDR3 protein. D genes are given only for firm matches. Where a row states a size, it is once, few, many or the class of an expanded clone; other rows omit it.

cdr3_length: 13
d_call: NA
v_call: TRBV12-5
j_call: TRBJ1-5
clone_size: few
cdr3_nt: TGTGCTAGTGGTTTGGACGGCGGACAGCCCCAGCATTTT
cdr3_aa: CASGLDGGQPQHF

cdr3_length: 14
d_call: NA
v_call: TRBV5-4
j_call: TRBJ2-3
clone_size: NA
cdr3_nt: TGTGCCAGCAGCTTCAAAGGGAACGCAGATACGCAGTATTTT
cdr3_aa: CASSFKGNADTQYF

cdr3_length: 15
d_call: NA
v_call: TRBV6-5
j_call: TRBJ2-1
clone_size: NA
cdr3_nt: TGTGCCAGCAGAACTGGGGGGGGGCCGTACAATGAGCAGTTCTTC
cdr3_aa: CASRTGGGPYNEQFF

cdr3_length: 14
d_call: NA
v_call: TRBV7-2
j_call: TRBJ2-2
clone_size: NA
cdr3_nt: TGTGCCAGCAGCCAATCGGGATTAGCCGGGGAGCTGTTTTTT
cdr3_aa: CASSQSGLAGELFF

cdr3_length: 16
d_call: NA
v_call: TRBV5-4
j_call: TRBJ2-7
clone_size: once
cdr3_nt: TGTGCCAGCAGCCATGACCGACAGACAGAGGCCTATGAGCAGTACTTC
cdr3_aa: CASSHDRQTEAYEQYF

cdr3_length: 13
d_call: NA
v_call: TRBV7-2
j_call: TRBJ2-3
clone_size: NA
cdr3_nt: TGTGCCAGCAGCTCATACATTAGGGATACGCAGTATTTT
cdr3_aa: CASSSYIRDTQYF

cdr3_length: 19
d_call: TRBD2
v_call: TRBV4-3
j_call: TRBJ2-1
clone_size: NA
cdr3_nt: TGCGCCAGCAGCCAAGTTCAGCCTAGCGGGAGTATTGGGTACAATGAGCAGTTCTTC
cdr3_aa: CASSQVQPSGSIGYNEQFF

cdr3_length: 14
d_call: NA
v_call: TRBV2
j_call: TRBJ1-1
clone_size: NA
cdr3_nt: TGTGCCAGCCGACCCGGGGGGGGTAGAACTGAAGCTTTCTTT
cdr3_aa: CASRPGGGRTEAFF

cdr3_length: 16
d_call: NA
v_call: TRBV10-3
j_call: TRBJ2-2
clone_size: NA
cdr3_nt: TGTGCCATCAGTGAGTCGGGGACGGCGAACACCGGGGAGCTGTTTTTT
cdr3_aa: CAISESGTANTGELFF

cdr3_length: 15
d_call: TRBD1
v_call: TRBV6-5
j_call: TRBJ2-7
clone_size: NA
cdr3_nt: TGTGCCAGCAGCCCAAAAGGGACAGGCACCTACGAGCAGTACTTC
cdr3_aa: CASSPKGTGTYEQYF

cdr3_length: 16
d_call: TRBD2
v_call: TRBV2
j_call: TRBJ2-1
clone_size: NA
cdr3_nt: TGTGCCAGCAGTGTCGGAGCGGGGGGGCCCTACAATGAGCAGTTCTTC
cdr3_aa: CASSVGAGGPYNEQFF

cdr3_length: 16
d_call: TRBD2
v_call: TRBV5-4
j_call: TRBJ2-2
clone_size: NA
cdr3_nt: TGTGCCAGCAGTACCTATAGCGGGACGAACACCGGGGAGCTGTTTTTT
cdr3_aa: CASSTYSGTNTGELFF

cdr3_length: 15
d_call: NA
v_call: TRBV5-6
j_call: TRBJ1-4
clone_size: NA
cdr3_nt: TGTGCCAGCAGCTTTGGGGCGAGTCCTAATGAAAAACTGTTTTTT
cdr3_aa: CASSFGASPNEKLFF

cdr3_length: 12
d_call: TRBD1
v_call: TRBV29-1
j_call: TRBJ2-1
clone_size: NA
cdr3_nt: TGCAGCGCCGGGACAGGGCGTAATGAGCAGTTCTTC
cdr3_aa: CSAGTGRNEQFF

cdr3_length: 14
d_call: NA
v_call: TRBV5-4
j_call: TRBJ2-4
clone_size: NA
cdr3_nt: TGTGCCAGCAGCCCAGACATAGCCAAAAACATTCAGTACTTC
cdr3_aa: CASSPDIAKNIQYF

cdr3_length: 15
d_call: TRBD2
v_call: TRBV7-2
j_call: TRBJ2-7
clone_size: NA
cdr3_nt: TGTGCCAGCAGCTTAGGTGCGGGAGGGACCTACGAGCAGTACTTC
cdr3_aa: CASSLGAGGTYEQYF

cdr3_length: 14
d_call: NA
v_call: TRBV6-5
j_call: TRBJ1-6
clone_size: NA
cdr3_nt: TGTGCCAGCAGGGAGAGCTCCTATAATTCACCCCTCCACTTT
cdr3_aa: CASRESSYNSPLHF

cdr3_length: 13
d_call: NA
v_call: TRBV6-4
j_call: TRBJ1-1
clone_size: NA
cdr3_nt: TGTGCCAGCAGCGAAAAAGGGAACACTGAAGCTTTCTTT
cdr3_aa: CASSEKGNTEAFF

cdr3_length: 15
d_call: NA
v_call: TRBV11-3
j_call: TRBJ2-3
clone_size: NA
cdr3_nt: TGTGCCAGCAGCACCGGGATGGGGAGCACAGATACGCAGTATTTT
cdr3_aa: CASSTGMGSTDTQYF

cdr3_length: 16
d_call: TRBD2
v_call: TRBV5-1
j_call: TRBJ2-2
clone_size: NA
cdr3_nt: TGCGCCAGCAGCTTGATAGGACTAGCGAGATCCGGGGAGCTGTTTTTT
cdr3_aa: CASSLIGLARSGELFF

cdr3_length: 15
d_call: TRBD1
v_call: TRBV2
j_call: TRBJ2-7
clone_size: NA
cdr3_nt: TGTGCCAGCAGGGAAAGACAGGGGAGCTCCTACGAGCAGTACTTC
cdr3_aa: CASRERQGSSYEQYF

cdr3_length: 16
d_call: TRBD2
v_call: TRBV5-4
j_call: TRBJ2-1
clone_size: NA
cdr3_nt: TGTGCCAGCAGCTCCCGGACTAGCGGAGTCTACAATGAGCAGTTCTTC
cdr3_aa: CASSSRTSGVYNEQFF

cdr3_length: 14
d_call: NA
v_call: TRBV18
j_call: TRBJ1-3
clone_size: NA
cdr3_nt: TGTGCCAGCTCACCACTCAACTCTGGAAACACCATATATTTT
cdr3_aa: CASSPLNSGNTIYF

cdr3_length: 15
d_call: NA
v_call: TRBV7-9
j_call: TRBJ1-2
clone_size: NA
cdr3_nt: TGTGCCAGCAGCTTAGGAGTTGGGGGTCCCTATGGCTACACCTTC
cdr3_aa: CASSLGVGGPYGYTF

cdr3_length: 9
d_call: NA
v_call: TRBV19
j_call: TRBJ2-7
clone_size: medium-sized
cdr3_nt: TGTGCCAGTACCACTGCAACAAACTTC
cdr3_aa: CASTTATNF

cdr3_length: 11
d_call: NA
v_call: TRBV29-1
j_call: TRBJ2-1
clone_size: NA
cdr3_nt: TGCAGCGTTGCCCCTAGCAATGAGCAGTTCTTC
cdr3_aa: CSVAPSNEQFF

cdr3_length: 13
d_call: NA
v_call: TRBV4-1
j_call: TRBJ2-5
clone_size: NA
cdr3_nt: TGCGCCAGCAGCCAAGGGGACATCAAGACCCAGTACTTC
cdr3_aa: CASSQGDIKTQYF

cdr3_length: 14
d_call: NA
v_call: TRBV5-8
j_call: TRBJ1-2
clone_size: NA
cdr3_nt: TGTGCCAGCACCCCTAGGGGACACCGCTATGGCTACACCTTC
cdr3_aa: CASTPRGHRYGYTF

cdr3_length: 13
d_call: NA
v_call: TRBV19
j_call: TRBJ1-1
clone_size: NA
cdr3_nt: TGTGCCAGTAGTCCCTCCATCGGGAATGAAGCTTTCTTT
cdr3_aa: CASSPSIGNEAFF

cdr3_length: 15
d_call: NA
v_call: TRBV7-3
j_call: TRBJ2-1
clone_size: NA
cdr3_nt: TGTGCCAGCAGCCAGGCCGCGGACTACTACAATGAGCAGTTCTTC
cdr3_aa: CASSQAADYYNEQFF

cdr3_length: 13
d_call: NA
v_call: TRBV5-3
j_call: TRBJ2-1
clone_size: NA
cdr3_nt: TGTGCCAGAAGCCCCCTTTTGGACAATGAGCAGTTCTTC
cdr3_aa: CARSPLLDNEQFF

cdr3_length: 16
d_call: NA
v_call: TRBV28
j_call: TRBJ1-2
clone_size: NA
cdr3_nt: TGTGCCAGCAGTTACTCTGGGGTCCGGCCTCCATATGGCTACACCTTC
cdr3_aa: CASSYSGVRPPYGYTF

cdr3_length: 15
d_call: NA
v_call: TRBV6-6
j_call: TRBJ2-7
clone_size: NA
cdr3_nt: TGTGCCAGCAGTTACTCGGGGGACGGTGCCTACGAGCAGTACTTC
cdr3_aa: CASSYSGDGAYEQYF

cdr3_length: 14
d_call: NA
v_call: TRBV5-5
j_call: TRBJ1-3
clone_size: NA
cdr3_nt: TGTGCCAGCAGCTTGGCAGGGGCCGGAAACACCATATATTTT
cdr3_aa: CASSLAGAGNTIYF

cdr3_length: 16
d_call: TRBD2
v_call: TRBV30
j_call: TRBJ2-2
clone_size: once
cdr3_nt: TGTGCTGGTCTGACTAGCGGGAGATTCGACACCGGGGAGCTGTTTTTT
cdr3_aa: CAGLTSGRFDTGELFF

cdr3_length: 16
d_call: NA
v_call: TRBV19
j_call: TRBJ1-5
clone_size: once
cdr3_nt: TGTGCCAGTAGTATAGAAACAGGGCGCCGGTACCAGCCCCAGCATTTT
cdr3_aa: CASSIETGRRYQPQHF

cdr3_length: 16
d_call: TRBD1
v_call: TRBV9
j_call: TRBJ1-5
clone_size: NA
cdr3_nt: TGTGCCAGCAGCCAGGGGACAGGGGGGCAATATCAGCCCCAGCATTTT
cdr3_aa: CASSQGTGGQYQPQHF